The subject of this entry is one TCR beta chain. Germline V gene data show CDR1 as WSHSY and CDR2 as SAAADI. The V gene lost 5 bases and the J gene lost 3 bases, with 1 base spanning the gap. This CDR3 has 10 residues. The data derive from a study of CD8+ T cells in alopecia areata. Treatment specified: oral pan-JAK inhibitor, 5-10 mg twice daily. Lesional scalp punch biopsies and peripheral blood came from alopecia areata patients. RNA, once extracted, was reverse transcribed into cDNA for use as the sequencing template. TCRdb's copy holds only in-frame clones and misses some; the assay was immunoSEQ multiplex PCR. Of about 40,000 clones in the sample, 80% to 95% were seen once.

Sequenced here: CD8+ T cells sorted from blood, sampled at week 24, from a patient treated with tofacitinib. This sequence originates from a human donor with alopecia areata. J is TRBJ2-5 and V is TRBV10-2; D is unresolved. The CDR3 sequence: CASSKETQYF. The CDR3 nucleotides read TGCGCCAGCAGTAAAGAGACCCAGTACTTC.